This T cell receptor (beta chain) stems from a study of T-cell memory formation after mild COVID-19. Study-level findings and limits: Pre-infection memory already had some responding clones, implying cross-reactive memory joined. Later expanders leaned CD4+, whereas clones that contracted between day 15 and 85 were balanced CD4/CD8.

TCRalpha and TCRbeta libraries used 5'RACE with constant-segment primers and UMIs. MiXCR, run by TCRdb on the 5' RACE reads, gives a single entry per CDR3 protein. The sample yields about 250,000 distinct CDR3 sequences, 15% to 19% seen once. This clonotype was picked up a small number of times. Its antigen is as yet unknown. This CDR3 comprises 14 residues. Germline assignment: CDR1 LNHDA and CDR2 SQIVND (reference sequence). V was pared by 6 bases and J by 6 bases, with 6 bases of the junction left unmatched. The sequenced sample consisted of PBMCs or a T cell subset sorted from them (not recorded which). The source of this sequence is an adult woman who had mild COVID-19 (a few samples of this study predate the infection). Cell type and time point are not known. V gene TRBV19 combines with J gene TRBJ2-3; TRBD1 agrees at 10 bases. The CDR3 loop reads CASSRQGAPDTQYF. DNA of the CDR3: TGTGCCAGTAGCCGACAGGGGGCCCCGGATACGCAGTATTTT.